These 26 T cell receptor beta chains originate from one sample sequenced in a study of T cells in Graves' hyperthyroidism and ophthalmopathy. RNA transcripts gave rise to amplified TCR beta CDR3 regions. Primed by the HTBI set, a first-round RT-PCR was run on the TCR CDR3. TCRdb redid the calling of the multiplex PCR reads with MiXCR, one entry per CDR3 protein. The sample contains fewer than 450,000 distinct CDR3 sequences, approximately 17% of which appear only once. Sequencing was carried out using blood. These receptors were collected from a woman aged 25 to 39 with Graves' hyperthyroidism that later progressed to Graves' ophthalmopathy.

This clonotype was observed many times. The chain uses TRBV12-3 or TRBV12-4 and TRBJ2-2; possibly TRBD1 for D (5 bases). CDR3 length equals 14 residues. Trimming removed 6 bases from V and 1 base from J, with 9 bases in between. Here the CDR3 DNA reads TGTGCCAGCAGCATCACAGGGAACACCGGGGAGCTGTTTTTT. Protein: CASSITGNTGELFF.

The chain couples TRBV10-1 to TRBJ2-2, with D maybe TRBD2 (7 bases). Trimming removed 3 bases at V and 4 bases at J, with 18 bases between. CDR1 is WNHNN, CDR2 SYGVQD, per germline (reference sequence). The CDR3 has 17 residues. Here the CDR3 DNA reads TGCGCCAGCAGTGATAGGACCGGGGGGCCGTCCACCGGGGAGCTGTTTTTT. It is translated as CASSDRTGGPSTGELFF.

This clonotype was seen at least ten times. The CDR3 loop reads CASSPRLAGGPRNEQFF. CDR3 DNA: TGTGCCAGCAGCCCTAGACTAGCGGGAGGGCCAAGGAATGAGCAGTTCTTC. The rearrangement uses TRBV9 and TRBJ2-1, with TRBD2 identical over 14 bases. V was pared by 4 bases and J by 7 bases, with 10 bases of the junction left unmatched. Germline V gene sequence: CDR1 SGDLS, CDR2 YYNGEE. The CDR3 loop spans 17 amino acids.

As regards this clonotype: This could be a read error, since a much larger clone is one nucleotide away. The rearrangement joins TRBV30 to TRBJ1-6; 7 positions match TRBD1. The CDR3 consists of 15 residues. Trimming removed 5 bases from V and 9 bases from J; junction bases left unmatched: 13. Germline V lookup: CDR1 GTSNPN, CDR2 SVGIG (reference sequence). The CDR3 protein is CAWGRGDRDSSPLHF. For the CDR3, the DNA is TGTGCCTGGGGAAGAGGAGACAGGGATAGTTCACCCCTCCACTTT.

This clonotype was counted at least ten times. The genes are TRBV7-9 and TRBJ2-7; 7 positions match TRBD1. The CDR3 extends over 12 amino acids. Germline CDR1 is SEHNR and CDR2 is FQNEAQ (reference sequence). J was trimmed by 3 bases and V by 6 bases; bases with no gene match: 2. The CDR3 region is CASSRQGYEQYF. For the CDR3, the DNA is TGTGCCAGCAGTCGACAGGGCTACGAGCAGTACTTC.

This clonotype was seen many times. The chain uses TRBV6-1 and TRBJ2-7; weak D call: TRBD1 (6 bases). The germline V gene has CDR1 MNHNS and CDR2 SASEGT. Between the trimmed V and J ends, which lost 5 bases and 4 bases, there was a span of 15 bases. The CDR3 totals 14 residues. In nucleotides, the CDR3 is TGTGCCAGCAGTAAAAACCGGGACACTTACGAGCAGTACTTC. It yields the protein CASSKNRDTYEQYF.

The V and J genes are TRBV28 and TRBJ2-5; 7 bases line up with TRBD2. V trimming: 2 bases; J trimming: 4 bases; junction bases outside the gene matches: 7. The V gene's germline CDR1 is MDHEN and CDR2 SYDVKM. There are 15 residues in the CDR3. This CDR3 reads CASSLIRWGGETQYF. The CDR3 nucleotides are TGTGCCAGCAGTTTAATTCGGTGGGGGGGAGAGACCCAGTACTTC.

This clonotype showed up many times. The rearrangement uses TRBV7-9 and TRBJ2-7; 7 bases agree with TRBD1. The trim removed 5 bases at V and 0 bases at J, leaving 10 bases unmatched. This CDR3 spans 16 amino acids. The germline V gene encodes CDR1 SEHNR and CDR2 FQNEAQ (reference sequence). The CDR3 loop is CASSGARTGSSYEQYF. In nucleotides, the CDR3 is TGTGCCAGCAGCGGGGCGAGGACAGGATCCTCCTACGAGCAGTACTTC.

This clonotype was recorded many times. The rearrangement uses TRBV5-1 and TRBJ2-1; 10 nucleotides agree with TRBD2. Germline V gene data show CDR1 as SGHRS and CDR2 as YFSETQ. V shed 3 bases and J 8 bases; nucleotides not matched to a gene: 5. The CDR3 runs to 14 residues. CDR3 coding DNA: TGCGCCAGCAGCTCCGGACTAGCGGCGCATGAGCAGTTCTTC. As protein: CASSSGLAAHEQFF.

V usage is TRBV24-1 and J usage is TRBJ1-2, with D maybe TRBD1 (5 bases). This CDR3 comprises 14 residues. The germline CDR1 and CDR2 sequences are KGHDR and SFDVKD. The ends were cut back, 1 base at V and 3 bases at J, with 8 bases in the middle. CDR3: CATSDFGHDYGYTF. As DNA, the CDR3 is TGTGCCACCAGTGATTTCGGACACGACTATGGCTACACCTTC.

This clonotype was seen only a few times. The CDR3 sequence is CASRRSREYYGYTF. The CDR3 DNA follows: TGTGCCAGCAGAAGGTCCCGGGAGTACTATGGCTACACCTTC. The chain carries TRBV6-1 and TRBJ1-2; D ambiguous. Trimming took 6 bases from V and 3 from J, leaving 14 bases between them. The germline CDR1 and CDR2 sequences are MNHNS and SASEGT. CDR3 length: 14 residues.

The chain is built from TRBV3-1 and TRBJ2-5, with D uncertain. Germline CDR1 is LGHDT and CDR2 is YNNKEL (reference sequence). This CDR3 spans 16 amino acids. Trimming shortened V by 4 bases and J by 5 bases, and 20 bases separated the two germline ends. The CDR3 DNA follows: TGTGCCAGCAGCCTGACCCGGATAGTGGGTCTGGAGACCCAGTACTTC. Protein product: CASSLTRIVGLETQYF.

The chain is built from TRBV7-6 and TRBJ1-3; D is possibly TRBD1 (6 bases). The CDR3 runs to 13 residues. V was cut by 5 bases and J by 4 bases, with 9 bases left in between. CDR1 and CDR2 from the germline V gene are SGHVS and FNYEAQ. The CDR3 sequence is CASSQGQGNTIYF. For the CDR3, the DNA is TGTGCCAGCAGCCAAGGACAGGGAAACACCATATATTTT.

The table lists this clonotype with a few counts. CDR3 residues: CASSGSGNTIYF. Written as DNA, the CDR3 is TGTGCCAGCAGCGGCAGTGGAAACACCATATATTTT. This chain connects TRBV9 to TRBJ1-3; D remains ambiguous. The V end was cut by 3 bases, the J end by 3 bases, with 4 bases between. CDR1 SGDLS and CDR2 YYNGEE come from the germline V gene. The CDR3 covers 12 residues.

This clonotype has just a few counts. CDR3 sequence reads: CASSSRTGGIMPTDTQYF. Written as DNA, the CDR3 is TGTGCCAGCAGCTCAAGGACAGGGGGAATCATGCCCACAGATACGCAGTATTTT. This chain uses TRBV9 with TRBJ2-3; 10 nucleotides match TRBD1. Trimming removed 4 bases from V and 2 bases from J; junction bases left unmatched: 13. This CDR3 is built from 18 residues. Germline CDR1 and CDR2: SGDLS and YYNGEE.

This clonotype was recorded at least ten times. The V gene is TRBV4-1, the J gene TRBJ1-1, with D hard to call. CDR3 size: 15 residues. V lost 1 base, J lost 0 bases, and 9 bases lay in between. The germline V gene has CDR1 MGHRA and CDR2 YSYEKL. CDR3 in amino acids: CASSQVSAMNTEAFF. The CDR3 DNA reads as TGCGCCAGCAGCCAAGTCTCAGCAATGAACACTGAAGCTTTCTTT.

The chain couples TRBV24-1 to TRBJ2-2; D is ambiguous. The V gene lost 4 bases and the J gene lost 6 bases, with 8 bases spanning the gap. CDR3 size: 13 residues. The germline V gene encodes CDR1 KGHDR and CDR2 SFDVKD. For the CDR3, the DNA is TGTGCCACCAGTGAGCGGTCGGCCGGGGAGCTGTTTTTT. It codes for CATSERSAGELFF.

The CDR3 sequence is CASSHNSGRKAISNTDTQYF. The CDR3 DNA follows: TGTGCCAGCAGCCATAATAGCGGGAGAAAGGCCATATCAAACACAGATACGCAGTATTTT. The chain carries TRBV3-1 and TRBJ2-3; TRBD2 matches 9 bases. The V gene's germline CDR1 is LGHDT and CDR2 YNNKEL (reference sequence). The junction had 18 bases not matched to a gene; V was cut back by 3 bases and J by 2 bases. The CDR3 consists of 20 residues.

The chain carries TRBV5-1 and TRBJ2-2; D call uncertain. The CDR3 covers 14 residues. Trimming stripped 0 bases from V and 3 bases from J, with 6 bases between. Germline-derived CDR1 and CDR2 are SGHRS and YFSETQ. DNA for the CDR3: TGCGCCAGCAGCTTGGTACCTGACACCGGGGAGCTGTTTTTT. Translated, it gives CASSLVPDTGELFF.

With respect to this clonotype: This clone may be a read error of a much larger clone one base away. The chain carries TRBV29-1 and TRBJ2-5; D not certain. The CDR3 sequence is 12 residues long. Germline V gene sequence: CDR1 SQVTM, CDR2 ANQGSEA. V was shortened by 6 bases and J by 4 bases, with 12 bases between the two germline ends. This CDR3 is CSVTVGSETQYF. The CDR3 coding sequence is TGCAGCGTCACGGTCGGGTCAGAGACCCAGTACTTC.

This chain joins TRBV12-3 or TRBV12-4 and TRBJ2-2, with no clear D. CDR3 size: 14 residues. The V end lost 1 base, the J end lost 2 bases, and 5 bases lay between the germline ends. This CDR3 is CASSLEGNTGELFF. Here the CDR3 DNA reads TGTGCCAGCAGTTTAGAGGGTAACACCGGGGAGCTGTTTTTT.

This clonotype has at least ten counts. The DNA of the CDR3 is TGTGCCAGCAGCTTCTTACCCGGGGGCCTCGACACCGGGGAGCTGTTTTTT. Translating it yields CASSFLPGGLDTGELFF. The V and J genes are TRBV11-3 and TRBJ2-2, with D tentatively TRBD1 or TRBD2 (6 bases each). Trimming took 3 bases from V and 3 from J, leaving 17 bases between them. Germline V gives CDR1 SGHNT, CDR2 YENEEA. The CDR3 loop spans 17 amino acids.

This chain's CDR3 is CSARGTRRGNQPQHF. The CDR3 DNA is TGCAGTGCTAGGGGAACCCGTCGCGGGAATCAGCCCCAGCATTTT. The V call is TRBV20-1, the J call TRBJ1-5; D remains ambiguous. CDR1 is DFQATT, CDR2 SNEGSKA, per germline (reference sequence). The CDR3 contains 15 residues. V was trimmed by 3 bases and J by 4 bases, leaving 16 bases between them.

This clonotype was counted many times. This chain connects TRBV20-1 to TRBJ2-3; 9 positions agree with TRBD2. Germline CDR1 and CDR2: DFQATT and SNEGSKA (reference sequence). The V segment lost 5 bases and the J segment 4 bases; nucleotides outside the gene matches: 4. The CDR3 sequence is 13 residues long. CDR3 amino acids: CSAGGGAADTQYF. In nucleotides, the CDR3 is TGCAGTGCTGGCGGGGGGGCCGCAGATACGCAGTATTTT.

This rearrangement joins TRBV10-3 to TRBJ1-2, with no clear D. Trimming removed 0 bases at V and 2 bases at J, with 16 bases between. The CDR3 runs to 17 residues. Germline values: CDR1 ENHRY, CDR2 SYGVKD. The CDR3 sequence is CAISESTLVGANYGYTF. In nucleotides, the CDR3 is TGTGCCATCAGTGAGTCGACTTTGGTGGGAGCAAACTATGGCTACACCTTC.

This clonotype was picked up a small number of times. CDR3 sequence (DNA): TGTGCCAGCAAGGCGGCGGGAGGTACGCAGTATTTT. Its protein is CASKAAGGTQYF. The chain has TRBV27 and TRBJ2-3, with TRBD2 matching 8 bases. This CDR3 is 12 amino acids long. The germline gives CDR1 MNHEY, CDR2 SMNVEV (reference sequence). Trimming cost V 7 bases and J 8 bases; bases outside gene matches: 5.